This note documents a single T cell receptor beta chain sequence. Its specificity is unknown. This specimen belongs to a study of T cell repertoires in cytomegalovirus infection. As for the study in general: A matching HLA type, together with CMV infection, was signaled by public TCR beta signatures.

Study-wide points: Cumulative public TCR beta family frequency identified CMV carriers with the relevant HLA. CMV-specific HLA-C-restricted TCR beta clonotypes dominated the ex vivo response.

MiXCR, run by TCRdb on the reads, gives a single entry per CDR3 protein. The sample includes 160,000 or so distinct CDR3 sequences, roughly a quarter of them seen just once. The CDR3 is 13 residues long. From germline, CDR1 is MNHNY and CDR2 SVGAGI (reference sequence). Trimming removed 4 bases from V and 4 bases from J; junction bases left unmatched: 3. This clonotype was sampled from a human donor in good health (CMV status not recorded). Some clones in this sample may be carry-over from other donors' samples. The chain links TRBV6-6 to TRBJ2-5; 7 nucleotides agree with TRBD2. The source material was PBMCs. DNA of the CDR3: TGTGCCAGCAGTTGGGGAGGGACAGAGACCCAGTACTTC. Translation gives CASSWGGTETQYF.